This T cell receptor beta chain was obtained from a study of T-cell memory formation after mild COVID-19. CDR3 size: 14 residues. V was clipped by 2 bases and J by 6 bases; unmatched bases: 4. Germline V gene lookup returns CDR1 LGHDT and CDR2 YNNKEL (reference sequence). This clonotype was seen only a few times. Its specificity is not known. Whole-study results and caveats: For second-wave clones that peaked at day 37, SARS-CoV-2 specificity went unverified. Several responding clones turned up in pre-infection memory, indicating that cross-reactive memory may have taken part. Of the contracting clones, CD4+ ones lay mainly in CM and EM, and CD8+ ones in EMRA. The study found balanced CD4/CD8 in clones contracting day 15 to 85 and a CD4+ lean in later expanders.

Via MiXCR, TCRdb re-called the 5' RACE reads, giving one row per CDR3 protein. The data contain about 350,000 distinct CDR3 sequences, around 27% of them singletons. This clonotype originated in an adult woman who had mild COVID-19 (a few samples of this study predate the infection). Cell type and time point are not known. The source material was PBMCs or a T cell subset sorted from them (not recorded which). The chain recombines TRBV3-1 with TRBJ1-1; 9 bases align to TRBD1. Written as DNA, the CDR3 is TGTGCCAGCAGCCAAACAGGGGGCAGGTCTGAAGCTTTCTTT. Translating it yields CASSQTGGRSEAFF.